A selection of T cell receptor beta chains follows, all from one sample in a study of OX40 agonist ivuxolimab in advanced cancers. The protocol was immunoSEQ multiplex PCR, while the TCRdb copy is restricted to in-frame clones and leaves out a portion. The sample lists fewer than 45,000 clones, approximately 80% occurring once. This specimen consisted of CD4+ or CD8+ T cells sorted from blood, obtained in a trial of the OX40 agonist ivuxolimab. The receptors derive from an adult with an advanced solid tumor such as melanoma, head and neck, liver or kidney cancer. The CDR3 runs from the conserved cysteine through the conserved F or W. The D gene is left open where the match is weak. Size tells how often a clone was seen (once, few, many) or the class of an expanded clone, and some rows leave it out.

clone size	V gene	D gene	J gene	CDR3 DNA	CDR3 protein
-	TRBV11-1	TRBD1	TRBJ2-7	TGTGCCAGCAGCTTAGGGACAGGGTCCTACGAGCAGTACTTC	CASSLGTGSYEQYF
-	TRBV7-2	-	TRBJ2-1	TGTGCCAGCAGCGCAGGCAACTGGGAGCAGTTCTTC	CASSAGNWEQFF
-	TRBV28	-	TRBJ2-3	TGTGCCAGCAGTTACGGTAGCACAGATACGCAGTATTTT	CASSYGSTDTQYF
-	TRBV27	-	TRBJ2-7	TGTGCCAGCAGCTCCCTCGGGGCGGAGGACTACGAGCAGTACTTC	CASSSLGAEDYEQYF
-	TRBV2	-	TRBJ1-2	TGTGCCAGCAGGGCGGCGAACTATGGCTACACCTTC	CASRAANYGYTF
-	TRBV7-9	TRBD1	TRBJ2-3	TGTGCCAGCAGCCCCCCGAGGACAGGGGGCACAGATACGCAGTATTTT	CASSPPRTGGTDTQYF
-	TRBV7-2	-	TRBJ2-7	TGTGCCAGCAGCAGTTTTGGGTTCTCCTACGAGCAGTACTTC	CASSSFGFSYEQYF
-	TRBV28	TRBD1	TRBJ1-1	TGTGCCAGCAGCCCAACAGGGGGTGGGATGAACACTGAAGCTTTCTTT	CASSPTGGGMNTEAFF
-	TRBV2	-	TRBJ1-5	TGTGCCAGCAGTATGGGAGGCAGTCCCTCAAATCAGCCCCAGCATTTT	CASSMGGSPSNQPQHF
-	TRBV23-1	TRBD1	TRBJ2-7	TGCGCCAGCAGTCTCCCGGGACAGGGAAGGACCTCCTACGAGCAGTACTTC	CASSLPGQGRTSYEQYF
few	TRBV4-2	TRBD1	TRBJ1-2	TGTGCCAGCAGCTTAGTTTTCGGGCAGGGGGTCTTTGGTGATGGCTACACCTTC	CASSLVFGQGVFGDGYTF
once	TRBV27	TRBD2	TRBJ2-7	TGTGCCAGCACTATAACTAGCGGGAGGGCCTACGAGCAGTACTTC	CASTITSGRAYEQYF
-	TRBV19	-	TRBJ1-1	TGTGCCAGTAGTATAGATGTGGAGGGGAGCACTGAAGCTTTCTTT	CASSIDVEGSTEAFF
-	TRBV4-3	-	TRBJ2-7	TGCGCCAGCAGCCCCGAAATCAGTTTGGCCTACGAGCAGTACTTC	CASSPEISLAYEQYF
-	TRBV28	-	TRBJ2-1	TGTGCCAGCAGTTCTGTCTGGGGGGAGCAGTTCTTC	CASSSVWGEQFF
-	TRBV6-4	-	TRBJ2-7	TGTGCCAGCAGTGACCCATCCTACGAGCAGTACTTC	CASSDPSYEQYF
few	TRBV6-1	TRBD1	TRBJ1-2	TGTGCCAGCAGAGTTGGACAGGGGCCTAACTATGGCTACACCTTC	CASRVGQGPNYGYTF
-	TRBV30	TRBD2	TRBJ2-7	TGTGCCTGGAGTCCGGGACTAGCGGGGACAGTCTACGAGCAGTACTTC	CAWSPGLAGTVYEQYF
large	TRBV29-1	-	TRBJ2-7	TGCAGCGTTGTAAAGGGGAACACCTACGAGCAGTACTTC	CSVVKGNTYEQYF
-	TRBV4-3	-	TRBJ2-7	TGCGCCAGCAGCCAAGATTGGGGGTTTACAACCTACGAGCAGTACTTC	CASSQDWGFTTYEQYF
medium-sized	TRBV6-1	-	TRBJ1-2	TGTGCCAGCGTTCTCAACTATGGCTACACCTTC	CASVLNYGYTF
-	TRBV27	-	TRBJ2-1	TGTGCCAGCAGTTTACCTTCTTATGGTGATGAGCAGTTCTTC	CASSLPSYGDEQFF
-	TRBV27	-	TRBJ1-1	TGTGCCAGCAGGGGTCGTCTGATGGGGGCGGGAGGGACTGAAGCTTTCTTT	CASRGRLMGAGGTEAFF
-	TRBV11-3	-	TRBJ2-3	TGTGCCAGCAGGGCGGAGGGCCACACAGATACGCAGTATTTT	CASRAEGHTDTQYF
-	TRBV4-1	-	TRBJ2-7	TGCGCCAGCAGCCAACAGACAGCACCTACCTACGAGCAGTACTTC	CASSQQTAPTYEQYF
-	TRBV19	TRBD1	TRBJ1-5	TGTGCCAGTAGTATGACAGGGCGGGGAGAACAGCCCCAGCATTTT	CASSMTGRGEQPQHF
-	TRBV2	TRBD2	TRBJ2-3	TGTGCCAGCAGTGAAGGACTAGCGGTCACAGATACGCAGTATTTT	CASSEGLAVTDTQYF
-	TRBV6-1	-	TRBJ1-1	TGTGCCAGCGGAGTTTACACTGAAGCTTTCTTT	CASGVYTEAFF
-	TRBV5-6	-	TRBJ1-1	TGTGCCAGCACCCCGCTGGGGGACATGAACACTGAAGCTTTCTTT	CASTPLGDMNTEAFF
few	TRBV27	-	TRBJ1-5	TGTGCCAGCAGTTTACACAATAATCAGCCCCAGCATTTT	CASSLHNNQPQHF
-	TRBV19	TRBD2	TRBJ2-1	TGTGCCAGTAGTATACGGGGGGGCTATGAGCAGTTCTTC	CASSIRGGYEQFF
-	TRBV10-1	-	TRBJ2-7	TGCGCCAGCAGTGAGTCCCCGGACAGTGCGAGCTCCTACGAGCAGTACTTC	CASSESPDSASSYEQYF
-	TRBV6-5	TRBD1	TRBJ1-1	TGTGCCAGCAGTCCAGGACAGGACCCGGTCAGGGCTTTCTTT	CASSPGQDPVRAFF
once	TRBV28	-	TRBJ2-1	TGTGCCAGCAGTTTTAATGAGCAGTTCTTC	CASSFNEQFF
once	TRBV2	TRBD2	TRBJ2-3	TGTGCCAGCAGTGAAGCGCTTAGCGGGGGGTCTATCACAGATACGCAGTATTTT	CASSEALSGGSITDTQYF
-	TRBV6-6	-	TRBJ1-4	TGTGCCGCTGCGGAGGGGCTTAATGAAAAACTGTTTTTT	CAAAEGLNEKLFF
-	TRBV5-5	-	TRBJ2-7	TGTGCCAGCGCGGGTGGCGAGCAGTACTTC	CASAGGEQYF
-	TRBV28	-	TRBJ2-7	TGTGCCAGCAGTCTTGGACCGAGCGAGCAGTACTTC	CASSLGPSEQYF
-	TRBV4-1	-	TRBJ2-7	TGCGCCAGCAGCCCCCCGCTACGAGACGAGCAGTGCTTC	CASSPPLRDEQCF
-	TRBV5-6	-	TRBJ1-1	TGTGCCAGCAGCCCGCGGAACACTGAAGCTTTCTTT	CASSPRNTEAFF
-	TRBV29-1	-	TRBJ2-7	TGCAGCGTCCAGGGGACATCCTACGAGCAGTACTTC	CSVQGTSYEQYF
-	TRBV7-9	-	TRBJ2-1	TGTGCCAGCAGCTTAACGGGTGAGCAGTTCTTC	CASSLTGEQFF
-	TRBV28	TRBD1	TRBJ1-2	TGTGCCAGCAGAATGCCAGGGGGTGAAGGCTACACCTTC	CASRMPGGEGYTF
-	TRBV4-1	TRBD2	TRBJ2-3	TGCGCCAGCAGCCAACAGGATCTCAAAGCGGGAGGGCCGAAAGATACGCAGTATTTT	CASSQQDLKAGGPKDTQYF
once	TRBV7-6	TRBD1	TRBJ1-1	TGTGCCAGCAGCGTAGGGACAGGCACTGAAGCTTTCTTT	CASSVGTGTEAFF
-	TRBV4-2	TRBD2	TRBJ2-2	TGTGCCAGCAGCCCCCCCCGGCTAGCGGGAGGCACCGGGGAGCTGTTTTTT	CASSPPRLAGGTGELFF
-	TRBV27	-	TRBJ2-7	TGTGCCAGCAGTCCTCAGGGGAGCTCCTACGAGCAGTACTTC	CASSPQGSSYEQYF